The following is a T cell receptor beta chain sequence with its context. Its antigen remains unknown. This entry comes from a study of blood T cells in healthy people across ages. Study findings and constraints: Strong correlation existed between TCR beta diversity and naive T cell percentage. Conclusively comparing naive with antigen-experienced cells was impossible with unsorted PBMCs.

The germline V gene encodes CDR1 MNHEY and CDR2 SVGEGT. This CDR3 region has 16 residues. J gave up 6 bases and V 5 bases, and 11 bases lay outside the gene matches. Using a J-beta primer mix together with a sample-barcoded 5' primer, a second PCR was run for about 6 to 11 cycles. Any given sample supplied a minimum of 2.5 million CDR3-containing paired-end reads. TCRdb fed the 5' RACE reads into MiXCR, producing one record per CDR3 protein. The sample carries approximately 1,000,000 distinct CDR3 sequences, around two fifths recorded once. This TCR was recovered from a man aged 18 to 35 in good health. Sequenced input: blood. The chain has TRBV6-2 or TRBV6-3 and TRBJ2-1; 9 bases agree with TRBD1. The CDR3, as DNA: TGTGCCAGCAGTAGAGGGGGGACAGGGATGCGCAATGAGCAGTTCTTC. Encoded protein: CASSRGGTGMRNEQFF.